This section outlines one T cell receptor beta chain sequence together with its context. Its target is unknown. Distinct nucleotide sequences in the sample also encode this CDR3. This record comes from a study of shared clonotypes between healthy human individuals. Study-wide results and caveats: Depth of sequencing was expected to influence donor clonotype sharing. What naive subsets generally showed was a larger estimated richness than memory subsets showed.

The CDR3 has 15 amino acids. The V gene end was trimmed by 5 bases and the J gene end by 2 bases; junction bases not matched to a gene: 4. The germline CDR1 and CDR2 sequences are MNHEY and SVGAGI. Running of the assay took place at deep level. The method was immunoSEQ multiplex PCR; TCRdb's version includes in-frame clones alone and lacks a portion of them. The sample contains fewer than 2.5 million clones, roughly 93% of which appear only once. Memory CD4+ cells were the fraction left after CD45RA+ naive selection. The sequence was obtained from a man between 18 and 35 years old in good health. Some clones in this sample may be carry-over from other donors' samples. The J gene is TRBJ2-2, the V gene TRBV6-5, with 8 bases aligning to TRBD1. What was sequenced was naive CD4+ T cells from PBMCs. Subset given: CD45RA+ positively selected. DNA of the CDR3: TGTGCCAGCAGTCGGACAGGGAGTAACACCGGGGAGCTGTTTTTT. Its translation: CASSRTGSNTGELFF.